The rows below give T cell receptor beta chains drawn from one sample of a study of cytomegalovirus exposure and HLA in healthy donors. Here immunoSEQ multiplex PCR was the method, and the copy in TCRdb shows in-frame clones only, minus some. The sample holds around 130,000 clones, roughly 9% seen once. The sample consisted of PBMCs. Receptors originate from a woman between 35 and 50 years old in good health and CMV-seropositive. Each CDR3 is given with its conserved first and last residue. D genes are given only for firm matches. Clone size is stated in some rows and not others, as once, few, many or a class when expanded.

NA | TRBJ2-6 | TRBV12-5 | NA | TGTGCTAGTGGTTTGGTAGGCAGGGTTCGTCCTGGGGCCAACGTCCTGACTTTC | CASGLVGRVRPGANVLTF
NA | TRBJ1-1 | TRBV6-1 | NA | TGTGCCAGCAGTGAAGGGTACGGAGTCAAGGCTTTCTTT | CASSEGYGVKAFF
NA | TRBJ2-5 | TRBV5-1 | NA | TGCGCCAGCAGCACGACCGTCGCGGGGGAGACCCAGTACTTC | CASSTTVAGETQYF
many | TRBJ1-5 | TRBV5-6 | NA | TGTGCCAGCAGCTCGTATCAGGGGAACAATCAGCCCCAGCATTTT | CASSSYQGNNQPQHF
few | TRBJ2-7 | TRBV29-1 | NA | TGCAGCGTTGCGGGGGTCTACGAGCAGTACTTC | CSVAGVYEQYF
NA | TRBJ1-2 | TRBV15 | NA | TGTGCCACCAGCAGAGATCTTGGACAGCGTCCCCCCTATGGCTACACCTTC | CATSRDLGQRPPYGYTF
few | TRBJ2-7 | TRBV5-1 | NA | TGCGCCAGCAGCTTAGCGGGACAGGCGTCCTACGAGCAGTACTTC | CASSLAGQASYEQYF
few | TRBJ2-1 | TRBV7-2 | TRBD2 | TGTGCCAGCGGACTTAGCGGGGGGCCCTCCTCCTACAATGAGCAGTTCTTC | CASGLSGGPSSYNEQFF
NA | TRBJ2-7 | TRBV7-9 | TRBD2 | TGTGCCAGCAGCATAGGGGGGACTAGCTCTTACGAGCAGTACTTC | CASSIGGTSSYEQYF
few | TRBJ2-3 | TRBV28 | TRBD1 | TGTGCCAGCAGTCGTCTCTTGGGCGGGACAGGGGGATCAGATACGCAGTATTTT | CASSRLLGGTGGSDTQYF
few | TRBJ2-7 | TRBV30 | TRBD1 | TGTGCCTGGAGGGACAGGGGCCTCGAGCAGTACTTC | CAWRDRGLEQYF
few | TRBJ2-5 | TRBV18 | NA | TGTGCCAGCTCTCAAATTCGCGGAGAGACCCAGTACTTC | CASSQIRGETQYF
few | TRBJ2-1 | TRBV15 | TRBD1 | TGTGCCACCAGCGCTTGGACAGGGAGTGGCTACAATGAGCAGTTCTTC | CATSAWTGSGYNEQFF
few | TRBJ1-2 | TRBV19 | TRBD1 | TGTGCCAGTAGTATAGATCGAGGGGGCAGGGCGCAGGCTGGCTACACCTTC | CASSIDRGGRAQAGYTF
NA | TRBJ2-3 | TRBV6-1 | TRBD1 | TGTGCCAGCACAGAGGGGGACAGACACACAGATACGCAGTATTTT | CASTEGDRHTDTQYF
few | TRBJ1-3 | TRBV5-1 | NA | TGCGCCAGCAGCTTCCCGGGAGACGGAAACACCATATATTTT | CASSFPGDGNTIYF
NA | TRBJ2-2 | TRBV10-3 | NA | TGTGCCATCAGTGAAACGAGAGGGGAGCTGTTTTTT | CAISETRGELFF
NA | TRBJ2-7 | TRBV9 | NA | TGTGCCAGCAGCGTAACAGGGAGCTCGGGCGAGCAGTACTTC | CASSVTGSSGEQYF
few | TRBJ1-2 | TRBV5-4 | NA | TGTGCCAGCTATCACAGCCCCTATGGCTACACCTTC | CASYHSPYGYTF
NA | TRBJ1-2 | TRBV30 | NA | TGTGCCTGGAAAATCACAGGGTTAGATGGCTACACCTTC | CAWKITGLDGYTF
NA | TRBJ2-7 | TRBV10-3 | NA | TGTGCCATCAGTGAGTTTGAGTACGAGCAGTACTTC | CAISEFEYEQYF
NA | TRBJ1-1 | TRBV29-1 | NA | TGCAGCGCCGCCTTCAGGGGCGAGAACACTGAAGCTTTCTTT | CSAAFRGENTEAFF
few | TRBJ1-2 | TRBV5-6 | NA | TGTGCCAGCAGCTTGGGACAGTATGGCTACACCTTC | CASSLGQYGYTF